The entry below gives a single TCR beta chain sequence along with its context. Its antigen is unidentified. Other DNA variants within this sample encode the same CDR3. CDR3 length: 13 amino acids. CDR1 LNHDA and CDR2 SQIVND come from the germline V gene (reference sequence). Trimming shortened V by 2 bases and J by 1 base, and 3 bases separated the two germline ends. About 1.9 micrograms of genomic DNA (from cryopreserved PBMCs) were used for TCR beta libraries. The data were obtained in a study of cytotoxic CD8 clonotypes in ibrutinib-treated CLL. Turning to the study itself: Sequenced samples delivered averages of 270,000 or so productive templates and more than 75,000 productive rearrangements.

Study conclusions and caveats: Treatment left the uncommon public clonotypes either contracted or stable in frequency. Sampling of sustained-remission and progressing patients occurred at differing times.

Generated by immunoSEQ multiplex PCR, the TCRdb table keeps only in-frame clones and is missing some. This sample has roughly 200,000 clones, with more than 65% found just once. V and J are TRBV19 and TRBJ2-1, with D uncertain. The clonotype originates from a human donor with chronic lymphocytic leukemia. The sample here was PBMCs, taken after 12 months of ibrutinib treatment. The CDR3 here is CASSISSYNEQFF. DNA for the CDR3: TGTGCCAGTAGTATAAGTTCCTACAATGAGCAGTTCTTC.